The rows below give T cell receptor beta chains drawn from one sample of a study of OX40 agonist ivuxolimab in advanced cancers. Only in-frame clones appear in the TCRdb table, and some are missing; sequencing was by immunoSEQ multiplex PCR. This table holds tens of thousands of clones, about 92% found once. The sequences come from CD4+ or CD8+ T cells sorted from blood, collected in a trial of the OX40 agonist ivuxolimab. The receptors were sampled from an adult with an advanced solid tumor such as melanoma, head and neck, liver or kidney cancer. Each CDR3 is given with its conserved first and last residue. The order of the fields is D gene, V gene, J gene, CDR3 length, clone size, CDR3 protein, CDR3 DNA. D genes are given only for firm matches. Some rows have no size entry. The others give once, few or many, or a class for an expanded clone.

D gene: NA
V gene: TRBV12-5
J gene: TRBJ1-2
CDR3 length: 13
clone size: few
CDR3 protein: CASGLERGSGYTF
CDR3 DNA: TGTGCTAGTGGTTTGGAGAGGGGATCTGGCTACACCTTC

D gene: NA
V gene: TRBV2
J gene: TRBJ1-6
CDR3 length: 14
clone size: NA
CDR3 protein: CASSEERAPSPLHF
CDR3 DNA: TGTGCCAGCAGTGAAGAACGGGCCCCCTCACCCCTCCACTTT

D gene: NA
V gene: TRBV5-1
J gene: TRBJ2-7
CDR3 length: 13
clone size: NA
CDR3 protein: CASSLGQHYEQYF
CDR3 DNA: TGCGCCAGCAGCTTGGGACAGCACTACGAGCAGTACTTC

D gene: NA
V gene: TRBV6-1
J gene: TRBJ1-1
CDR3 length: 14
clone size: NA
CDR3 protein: CASRQSGVFGEAFF
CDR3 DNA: TGTGCCAGCAGGCAGTCAGGGGTTTTCGGTGAAGCTTTCTTT

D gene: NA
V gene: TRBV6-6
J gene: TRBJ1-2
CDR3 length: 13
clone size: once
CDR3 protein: CASSSVSNYGYTF
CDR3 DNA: TGTGCCAGCAGCTCAGTGAGCAACTATGGCTACACCTTC

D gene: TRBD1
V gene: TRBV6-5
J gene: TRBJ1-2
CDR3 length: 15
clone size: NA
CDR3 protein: CASSYRQGRDYGYTF
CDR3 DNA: TGTGCCAGCAGTTACCGACAGGGTAGGGACTATGGCTACACCTTC

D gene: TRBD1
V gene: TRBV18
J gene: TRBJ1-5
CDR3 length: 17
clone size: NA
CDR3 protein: CASSPGRGINSNQPQHF
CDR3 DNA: TGTGCCAGCTCACCAGGCAGGGGGATTAACAGCAATCAGCCCCAGCATTTT

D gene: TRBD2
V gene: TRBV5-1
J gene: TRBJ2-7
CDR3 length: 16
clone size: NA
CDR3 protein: CASGLGTSGAYDEQYF
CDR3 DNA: TGCGCCAGCGGCTTGGGGACTAGCGGGGCCTATGACGAGCAGTACTTC

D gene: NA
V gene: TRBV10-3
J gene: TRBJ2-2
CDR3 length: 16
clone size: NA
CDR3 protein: CAISESGQGSTGELFF
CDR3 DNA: TGTGCCATCAGTGAGTCGGGGCAGGGGAGCACCGGGGAGCTGTTTTTT

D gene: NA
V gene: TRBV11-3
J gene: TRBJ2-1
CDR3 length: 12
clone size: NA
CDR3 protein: CASSLDRDEQFF
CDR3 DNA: TGTGCCAGCAGCTTAGATCGGGATGAGCAGTTCTTC

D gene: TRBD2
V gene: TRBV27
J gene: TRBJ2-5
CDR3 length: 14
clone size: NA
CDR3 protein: CASRKLAVEETQYF
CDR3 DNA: TGTGCCAGCAGAAAACTAGCGGTCGAAGAGACCCAGTACTTC

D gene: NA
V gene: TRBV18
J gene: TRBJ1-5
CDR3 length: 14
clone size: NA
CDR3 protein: CASSTEYSNQPQHF
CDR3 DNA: TGTGCCAGTTCGACGGAGTATAGCAATCAGCCCCAGCATTTT

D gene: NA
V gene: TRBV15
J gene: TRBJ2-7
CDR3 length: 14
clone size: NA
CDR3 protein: CATSQTMSSYEQYF
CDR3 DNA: TGTGCCACCAGCCAGACTATGAGCTCCTACGAGCAGTACTTC

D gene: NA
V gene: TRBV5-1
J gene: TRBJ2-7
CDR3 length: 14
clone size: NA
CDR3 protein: CASSLSRGDYEQYF
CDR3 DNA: TGCGCCAGCAGCTTGTCAAGGGGGGACTACGAGCAGTACTTC

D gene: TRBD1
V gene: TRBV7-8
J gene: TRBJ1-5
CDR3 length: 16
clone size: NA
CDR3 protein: CASSTWTGDSNQPQHF
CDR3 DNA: TGTGCCAGCAGCACCTGGACAGGCGATAGCAATCAGCCCCAGCATTTT

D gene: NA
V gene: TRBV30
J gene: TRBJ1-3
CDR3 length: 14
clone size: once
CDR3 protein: CAWRGSQGGNTIYF
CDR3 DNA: TGTGCCTGGAGAGGGTCGCAGGGTGGAAACACCATATATTTT

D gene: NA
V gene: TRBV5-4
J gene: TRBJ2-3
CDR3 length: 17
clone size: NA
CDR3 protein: CASSRWVTGVRTDTQYF
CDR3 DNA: TGTGCCAGCAGCCGGTGGGTCACGGGCGTCCGCACAGATACGCAGTATTTT

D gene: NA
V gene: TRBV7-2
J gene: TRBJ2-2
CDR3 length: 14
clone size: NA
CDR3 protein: CASSSPFSTGELFF
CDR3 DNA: TGTGCCAGCAGCTCTCCATTCTCCACCGGGGAGCTGTTTTTT

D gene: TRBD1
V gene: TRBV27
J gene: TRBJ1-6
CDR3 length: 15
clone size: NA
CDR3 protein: CASSLDRARNSPLHF
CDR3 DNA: TGTGCCAGCAGTTTGGACAGGGCGCGGAATTCACCCCTCCACTTT

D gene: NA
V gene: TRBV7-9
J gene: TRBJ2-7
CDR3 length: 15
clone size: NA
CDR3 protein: CASSLGAVGGYEQYF
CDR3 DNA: TGTGCCAGCAGCTTAGGGGCCGTCGGCGGGTACGAGCAGTACTTC

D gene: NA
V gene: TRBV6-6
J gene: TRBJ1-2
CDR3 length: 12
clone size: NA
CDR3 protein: CASSYWGGGYTF
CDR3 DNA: TGTGCCAGCAGTTACTGGGGCGGTGGCTACACCTTC

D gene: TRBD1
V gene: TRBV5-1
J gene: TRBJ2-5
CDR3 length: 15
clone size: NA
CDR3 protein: CASSLGTGKQETQYF
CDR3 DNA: TGCGCCAGCAGCTTGGGGACAGGCAAACAAGAGACCCAGTACTTC

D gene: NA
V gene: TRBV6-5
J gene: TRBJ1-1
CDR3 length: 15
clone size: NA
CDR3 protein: CASSYSSLMNTEAFF
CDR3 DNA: TGTGCCAGCAGTTATAGCAGCCTGATGAACACTGAAGCTTTCTTT

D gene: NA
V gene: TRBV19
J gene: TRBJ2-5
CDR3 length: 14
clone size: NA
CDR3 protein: CASSRWPREETQYF
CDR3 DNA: TGTGCCAGTAGTAGATGGCCCAGGGAAGAGACCCAGTACTTC

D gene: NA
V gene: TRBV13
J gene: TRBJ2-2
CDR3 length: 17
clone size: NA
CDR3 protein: CASSLNRQRMNTGELFF
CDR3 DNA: TGTGCCAGCAGCTTAAATCGCCAGCGAATGAACACCGGGGAGCTGTTTTTT

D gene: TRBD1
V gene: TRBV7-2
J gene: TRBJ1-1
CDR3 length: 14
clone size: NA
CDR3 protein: CASSLQGARTEAFF
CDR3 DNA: TGTGCCAGCAGCTTGCAGGGGGCGAGGACTGAAGCTTTCTTT

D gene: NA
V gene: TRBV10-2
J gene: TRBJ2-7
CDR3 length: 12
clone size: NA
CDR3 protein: CASSDQGWEQYF
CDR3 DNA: TGCGCCAGCAGTGATCAGGGTTGGGAGCAGTACTTC

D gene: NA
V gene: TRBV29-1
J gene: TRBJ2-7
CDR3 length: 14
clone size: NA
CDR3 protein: CSVGELGGPYEQYF
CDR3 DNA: TGCAGCGTTGGGGAACTGGGGGGGCCCTACGAGCAGTACTTC

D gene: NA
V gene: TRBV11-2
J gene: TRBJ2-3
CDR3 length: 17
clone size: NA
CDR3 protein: CASSLVFGGRGPDTQYF
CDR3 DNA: TGTGCCAGCAGCTTAGTATTTGGGGGGCGAGGACCAGATACGCAGTATTTT

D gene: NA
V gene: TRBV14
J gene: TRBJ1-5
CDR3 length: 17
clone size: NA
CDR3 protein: CASSPLPGLYPNQPQHF
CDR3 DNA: TGTGCCAGCAGCCCCCTCCCGGGCCTCTATCCCAATCAGCCCCAGCATTTT

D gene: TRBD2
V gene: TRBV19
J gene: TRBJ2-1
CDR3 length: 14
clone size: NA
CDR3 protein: CASSPWTSHNEQFF
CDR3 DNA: TGTGCCAGTAGTCCCTGGACTAGCCACAATGAGCAGTTCTTC

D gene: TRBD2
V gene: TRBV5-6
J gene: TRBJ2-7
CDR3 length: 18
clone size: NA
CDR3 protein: CASSYIGSGGAAPYEQYF
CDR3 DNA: TGTGCCAGCAGCTACATTGGTAGCGGGGGGGCTGCCCCCTACGAGCAGTACTTC

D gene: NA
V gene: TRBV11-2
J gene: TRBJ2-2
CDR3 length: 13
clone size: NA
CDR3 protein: CASSLQGSGELFF
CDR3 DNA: TGTGCCAGCAGCTTACAGGGTAGTGGGGAGCTGTTTTTT

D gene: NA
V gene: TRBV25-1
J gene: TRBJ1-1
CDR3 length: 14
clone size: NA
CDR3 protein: CASSEPGVNTEAFF
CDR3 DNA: TGTGCCAGCAGTGAACCGGGTGTCAACACTGAAGCTTTCTTT

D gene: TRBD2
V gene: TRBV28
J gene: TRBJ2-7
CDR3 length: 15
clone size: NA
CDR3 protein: CASSFSRGGKYEQYF
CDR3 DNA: TGTGCCAGCAGTTTCTCTCGGGGGGGCAAATACGAGCAGTACTTC

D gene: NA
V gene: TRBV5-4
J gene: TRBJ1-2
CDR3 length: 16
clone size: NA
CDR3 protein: CASSLGENVGRYGYTF
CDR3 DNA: TGTGCCAGCAGCTTGGGTGAGAATGTGGGACGCTATGGCTACACCTTC

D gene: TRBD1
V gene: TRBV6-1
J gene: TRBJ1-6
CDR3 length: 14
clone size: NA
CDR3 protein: CASTRDSHNSPLHF
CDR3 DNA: TGTGCCAGCACCCGGGACAGTCATAATTCACCCCTCCACTTT

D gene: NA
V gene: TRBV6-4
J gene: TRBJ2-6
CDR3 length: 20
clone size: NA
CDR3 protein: CASRGWGDSGKLSGANVLTF
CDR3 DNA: TGTGCCAGCAGAGGTTGGGGGGACTCCGGGAAATTGTCTGGGGCCAACGTCCTGACTTTC

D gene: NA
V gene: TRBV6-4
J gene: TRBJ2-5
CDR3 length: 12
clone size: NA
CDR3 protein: CASLPDSETQYF
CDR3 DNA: TGTGCCAGTCTACCTGATAGCGAGACCCAGTACTTC

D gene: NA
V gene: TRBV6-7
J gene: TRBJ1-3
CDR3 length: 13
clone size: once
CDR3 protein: CASTQGQGNTIYF
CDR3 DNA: TGTGCCAGCACCCAAGGGCAGGGGAACACCATATATTTT

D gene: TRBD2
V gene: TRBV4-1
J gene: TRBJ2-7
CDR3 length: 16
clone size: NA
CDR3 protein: CASSQEVGGIPYEQYF
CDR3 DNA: TGCGCCAGCAGCCAAGAAGTGGGGGGGATCCCCTACGAGCAGTACTTC

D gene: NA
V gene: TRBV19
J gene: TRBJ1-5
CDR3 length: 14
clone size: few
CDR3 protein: CASSTDSINQPQHF
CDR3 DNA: TGTGCCAGTAGTACCGACAGTATCAATCAGCCCCAGCATTTT

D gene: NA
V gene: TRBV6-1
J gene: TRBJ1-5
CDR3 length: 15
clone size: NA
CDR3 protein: CASSEGDRSNQPQHF
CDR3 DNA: TGTGCCAGCAGTGAAGGAGACAGGAGCAATCAGCCCCAGCATTTT